These T cell receptor beta chains were read from a single sample in a study of cytomegalovirus exposure and HLA in healthy donors. Clones were sequenced by immunoSEQ multiplex PCR, and TCRdb holds only the in-frame ones, with some missing. This table has more than 140,000 clones, approximately 88% appearing once. The sample was PBMCs. All receptors derive from a woman aged 18-35 years in good health and CMV-seropositive. CDR3s include the opening cysteine and the closing phenylalanine or tryptophan. Fields, in order: V gene, D gene, J gene, clone size, CDR3 protein, CDR3 DNA. D genes are given only for firm matches. Only part of the rows carry a size: once, few, many, or a class if the clone is expanded.

V gene: TRBV29-1
D gene: NA
J gene: TRBJ2-3
clone size: NA
CDR3 protein: CSVCPAGDTQYF
CDR3 DNA: TGCAGCGTTTGCCCCGCGGGAGATACGCAGTATTTT

V gene: TRBV30
D gene: NA
J gene: TRBJ2-3
clone size: NA
CDR3 protein: CAWSYGSTDTQYF
CDR3 DNA: TGTGCCTGGAGTTACGGGTCAACAGATACGCAGTATTTT

V gene: TRBV19
D gene: TRBD2
J gene: TRBJ2-5
clone size: NA
CDR3 protein: CASRKLAGGPRETQYF
CDR3 DNA: TGTGCCAGTAGGAAACTAGCGGGAGGGCCGAGGGAGACCCAGTACTTC

V gene: TRBV19
D gene: NA
J gene: TRBJ2-7
clone size: NA
CDR3 protein: CASSNYYEQYF
CDR3 DNA: TGTGCCAGTAGTAACTACTACGAGCAGTACTTC

V gene: TRBV6-5
D gene: TRBD1
J gene: TRBJ2-2
clone size: NA
CDR3 protein: CASTRDSYTGELFF
CDR3 DNA: TGTGCCAGCACCCGGGACAGCTACACCGGGGAGCTGTTTTTT

V gene: TRBV7-8
D gene: NA
J gene: TRBJ1-1
clone size: few
CDR3 protein: CASSLARLNTEAFF
CDR3 DNA: TGTGCCAGCAGCTTAGCGCGTTTGAACACTGAAGCTTTCTTT

V gene: TRBV7-8
D gene: NA
J gene: TRBJ2-4
clone size: NA
CDR3 protein: CASSSKAKNIQYF
CDR3 DNA: TGTGCCAGCAGCTCTAAAGCCAAAAACATTCAGTACTTC

V gene: TRBV9
D gene: TRBD1
J gene: TRBJ1-2
clone size: NA
CDR3 protein: CASSARTGPYGYTF
CDR3 DNA: TGTGCCAGCAGCGCCCGGACAGGCCCCTATGGCTACACCTTC

V gene: TRBV28
D gene: NA
J gene: TRBJ2-4
clone size: NA
CDR3 protein: CASSSWRAKNIQYF
CDR3 DNA: TGTGCCAGCAGTTCCTGGAGGGCCAAAAACATTCAGTACTTC

V gene: TRBV2
D gene: TRBD1
J gene: TRBJ2-7
clone size: NA
CDR3 protein: CASSETGDLYEQYF
CDR3 DNA: TGTGCCAGCAGTGAAACAGGGGACCTCTACGAGCAGTACTTC